This TCR beta chain was captured in a study of blood T cell repertoires in COVID-19. Profiled with immunoSEQ multiplex PCR; TCRdb holds only in-frame clones, not every one. The data contain about 270,000 clones, around nine tenths of them seen just once; the ten biggest clones take up approximately 9.4%. A single count supports this clone. V was trimmed by 2 bases and J by 4 bases, leaving 13 bases between them. CDR1 is SGDLS and CDR2 is YYNGEE in the germline V gene. The CDR3 is 14 residues long. The origin of this receptor is a man aged 40-50 years who had recovered from COVID-19. The chain uses TRBV9 and TRBJ2-7; tentatively, D is TRBD2 (6 bases). The specimen sequenced was peripheral blood. Here the CDR3 reads CASSVGGAGYEQYF. DNA of the CDR3: TGTGCCAGCAGCGTCGGAGGGGCAGGGTACGAGCAGTACTTC.